The T cell receptor beta chain described here comes from a study of blood T cell repertoires in COVID-19. Overall study context: COVID-19 samples from acute and convalescent phases originated in the United States, Italy and Spain.

Between the trimmed V and J ends, which lost 11 bases and 4 bases, there was a span of 12 bases. In germline, CDR1 is MNHEY, CDR2 SVGAGI. This CDR3 is 12 amino acids long. Original processing notes: Nucleated cell number was recorded as an estimate derived from reference gene primer amplification. This table comes from immunoSEQ multiplex PCR, and its TCRdb copy is limited to in-frame clones, with some not included. That table supplies the V and J calls and clone size; D and trimming were determined from the DNA. The sample gives 300,000 to 450,000 clones, over 75% of which show up once; 1% to 1.5% is in the top ten.

J is TRBJ1-5 and V is TRBV6-5; tentative D call: TRBD1 (5 bases). Sequencing used PBMCs or T cells enriched from blood (not recorded which). The source of this sequence is a man under 40 who had recovered from COVID-19. CDR3 bases: TGTGCCTCTCAAGGGGAAAATCAGCCCCAGCATTTT. As protein: CASQGENQPQHF.